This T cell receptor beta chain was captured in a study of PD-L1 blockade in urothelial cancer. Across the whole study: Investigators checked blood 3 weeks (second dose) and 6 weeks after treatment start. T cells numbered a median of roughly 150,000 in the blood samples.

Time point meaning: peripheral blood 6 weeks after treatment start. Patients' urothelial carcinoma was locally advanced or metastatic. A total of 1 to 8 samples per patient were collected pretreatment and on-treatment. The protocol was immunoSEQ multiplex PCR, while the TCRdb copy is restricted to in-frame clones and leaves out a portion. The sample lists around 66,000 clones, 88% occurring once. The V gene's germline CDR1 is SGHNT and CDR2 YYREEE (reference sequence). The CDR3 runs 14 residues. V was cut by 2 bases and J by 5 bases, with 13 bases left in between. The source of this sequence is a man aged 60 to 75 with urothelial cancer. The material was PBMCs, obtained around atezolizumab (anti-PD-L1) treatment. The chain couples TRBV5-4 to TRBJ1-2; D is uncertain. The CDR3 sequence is CASSFQESPYGYTF. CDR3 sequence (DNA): TGTGCCAGCAGCTTTCAGGAATCTCCATATGGCTACACCTTC.